A selection of T cell receptor beta chains follows, all from one sample in a study of early T cells in non-severe SARS-CoV-2 infection. TCRdb reprocessed the 5' RACE reads with MiXCR, giving one entry per CDR3 protein. This repertoire shows approximately 71,000 distinct CDR3 sequences, about 11% found once; its top ten account for around 6.4%. Sequencing was performed on whole blood. All receptors come from an adult who was a healthcare worker with PCR-confirmed SARS-CoV-2 infection or an uninfected control (not recorded which). CDR3s leave out the opening cysteine and the closing phenylalanine or tryptophan.

j_call v_call cdr3_aa
TRBJ2-1 TRBV29-1 SVSRTDLGDNEQF
TRBJ2-7 TRBV12-3/TRBV12-4 ASSLGLAGAEQY
TRBJ2-3 TRBV7-6 ASSPSGSTDTQY
TRBJ2-1 TRBV28 ASNQGLQNEQF
TRBJ1-3 TRBV20-1 SASGQGASGNTIY
TRBJ2-7 TRBV7-9 ASSSTGYEQY
TRBJ2-1 TRBV20-1 SARKQGQRSEQF
TRBJ2-1 TRBV4-1 ASSPRTSGIYNEQF
TRBJ2-3 TRBV28 ASSFTGGTDTQY
TRBJ2-1 TRBV20-1 SARPNFRSEPYNEQF
TRBJ2-6 TRBV3-1 ATSWARSSGANVLT
TRBJ2-2 TRBV6-1 ASSASTTNTGELF
TRBJ1-5 TRBV6-1 ASRSSDGSSQPQH
TRBJ1-2 TRBV28 ASSLQFVGQHYFHYGYT
TRBJ1-6 TRBV4-1 ASSLDRVNSPLH
TRBJ2-1 TRBV10-3 AIRDSGSAYNEQF
TRBJ1-1 TRBV12-3/TRBV12-4 ASSLVRRAEAF
TRBJ1-2 TRBV12-3/TRBV12-4 ASSVGGVKNYGYT
TRBJ2-1 TRBV28 ASSRAGLAGGPTYNEQF
TRBJ2-7 TRBV20-1 SAGVVARYEQY
TRBJ2-7 TRBV7-9 ASSLPQNYEQY
TRBJ1-5 TRBV19 ASSIDWGSNQPQH
TRBJ1-5 TRBV4-3 ASSQDHAGQPQH
TRBJ2-7 TRBV28 ASSPRAKDREPYEQY
TRBJ2-7 TRBV20-1 SANPGTSVSYEQY
TRBJ2-1 TRBV12-3/TRBV12-4 ASTPNGFNEQF
TRBJ2-1 TRBV6-1 AASEFYNEQF
TRBJ1-2 TRBV25-1 ASSGGGGYGYT
TRBJ2-5 TRBV6-1 ASTGQETQY
TRBJ2-1 TRBV12-3/TRBV12-4 ASSFQGEWVYNEQF
TRBJ2-6 TRBV28 ASSNPGAGANVLT
TRBJ2-1 TRBV10-2 ASSDGGGIWEQF
TRBJ2-3 TRBV7-9 ASALGRDSTDTQY
TRBJ2-7 TRBV7-9 ASSLGTDEQY
TRBJ1-4 TRBV3-1 ASSQVATNEKLF